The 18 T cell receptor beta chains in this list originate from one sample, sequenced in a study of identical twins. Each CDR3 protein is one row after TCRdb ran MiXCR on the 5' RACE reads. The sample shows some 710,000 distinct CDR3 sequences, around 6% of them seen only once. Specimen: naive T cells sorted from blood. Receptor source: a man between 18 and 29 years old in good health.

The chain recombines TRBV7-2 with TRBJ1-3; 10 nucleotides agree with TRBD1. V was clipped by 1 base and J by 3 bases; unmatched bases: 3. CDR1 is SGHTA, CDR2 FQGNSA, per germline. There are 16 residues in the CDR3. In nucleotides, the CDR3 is TGTGCCAGCAGCTTAGACGGGACAGGGGTTGGAAACACCATATATTTT. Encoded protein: CASSLDGTGVGNTIYF.

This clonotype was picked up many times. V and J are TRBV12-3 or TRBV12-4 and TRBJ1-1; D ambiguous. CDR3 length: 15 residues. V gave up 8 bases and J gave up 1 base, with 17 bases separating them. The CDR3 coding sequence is TGTGCCAGCGTGCCCCTTGTTAGTTGGAACACTGAAGCTTTCTTT. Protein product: CASVPLVSWNTEAFF.

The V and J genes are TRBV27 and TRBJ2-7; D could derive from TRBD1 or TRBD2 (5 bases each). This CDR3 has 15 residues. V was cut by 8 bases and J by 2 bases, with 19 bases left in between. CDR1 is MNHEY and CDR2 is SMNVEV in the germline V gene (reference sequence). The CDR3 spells CASAPLVGDPYEQYF. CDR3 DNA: TGTGCCAGCGCCCCCCTCGTGGGGGATCCCTACGAGCAGTACTTC.

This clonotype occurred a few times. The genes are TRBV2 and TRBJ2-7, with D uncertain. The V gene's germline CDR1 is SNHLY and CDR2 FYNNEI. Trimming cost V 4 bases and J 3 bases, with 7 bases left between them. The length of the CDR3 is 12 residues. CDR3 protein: CASSVNFYEQYV. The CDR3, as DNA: TGTGCCAGCAGTGTGAACTTCTACGAGCAGTACGTC.

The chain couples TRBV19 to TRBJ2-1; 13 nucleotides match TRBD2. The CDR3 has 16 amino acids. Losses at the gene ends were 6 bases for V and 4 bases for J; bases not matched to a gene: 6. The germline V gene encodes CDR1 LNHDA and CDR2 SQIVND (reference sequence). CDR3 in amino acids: CASRQTGLAGYNEQFF. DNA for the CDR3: TGTGCCAGTAGACAAACGGGACTAGCGGGGTACAATGAGCAGTTCTTC. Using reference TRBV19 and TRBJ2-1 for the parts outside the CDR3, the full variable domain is DGGITQSPKYLFRKEGQNVTLSCEQNLNHDAMYWYRQDPGQGLRLIYYSQIVNDFQKGDIAEGYSVSREKKESFPLTVTSAQKNPTAFYLCASRQTGLAGYNEQFFGPGTRLTVL.

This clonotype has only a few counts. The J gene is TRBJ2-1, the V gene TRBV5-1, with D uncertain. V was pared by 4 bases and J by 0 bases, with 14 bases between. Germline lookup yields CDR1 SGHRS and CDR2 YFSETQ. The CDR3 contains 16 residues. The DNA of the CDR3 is TGCGCCAGCAGCCCTATGACTTCAAGCTCCTACAATGAGCAGTTCTTC. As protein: CASSPMTSSSYNEQFF.

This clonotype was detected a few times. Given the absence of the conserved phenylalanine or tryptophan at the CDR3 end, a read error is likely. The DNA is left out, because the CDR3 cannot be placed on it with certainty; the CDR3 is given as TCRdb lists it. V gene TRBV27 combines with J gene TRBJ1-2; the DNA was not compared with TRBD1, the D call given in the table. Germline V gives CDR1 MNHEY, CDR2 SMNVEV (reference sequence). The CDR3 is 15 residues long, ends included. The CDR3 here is CAIFAPRTGDYGYTC.

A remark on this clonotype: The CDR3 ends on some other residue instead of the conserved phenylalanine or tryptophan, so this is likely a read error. The CDR3 spells CASSPQTANTEAFC. CDR3 sequence (DNA): TGTGCCAGTAGCCCGCAGACGGCGAACACTGAAGCTTTCTGT. The chain couples TRBV19 to TRBJ1-1, with D uncertain. From germline, CDR1 is LNHDA and CDR2 SQIVND (reference sequence). The length of the CDR3 is 14 residues. Trimming stripped 6 bases from V and 1 base from J, with 12 bases between.

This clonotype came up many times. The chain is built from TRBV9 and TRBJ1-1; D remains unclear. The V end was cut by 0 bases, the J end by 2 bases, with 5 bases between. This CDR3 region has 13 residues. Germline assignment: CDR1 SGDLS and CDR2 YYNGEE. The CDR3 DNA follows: TGTGCCAGCAGCGTAGCAGCTAACACTGAAGCTTTCTTT. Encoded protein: CASSVAANTEAFF.

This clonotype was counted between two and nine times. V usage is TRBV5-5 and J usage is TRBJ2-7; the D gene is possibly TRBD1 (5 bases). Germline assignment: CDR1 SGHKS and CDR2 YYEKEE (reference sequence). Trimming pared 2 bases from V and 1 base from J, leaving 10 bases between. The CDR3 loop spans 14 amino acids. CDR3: CASSFGSGSYEQYV. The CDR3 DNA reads TGTGCCAGCAGCTTTGGATCAGGGTCCTACGAGCAGTACGTC.

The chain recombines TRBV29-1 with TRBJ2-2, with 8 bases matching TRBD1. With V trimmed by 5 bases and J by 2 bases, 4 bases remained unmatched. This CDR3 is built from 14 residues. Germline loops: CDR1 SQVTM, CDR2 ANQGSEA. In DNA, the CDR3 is TGCAGCGTTTGGGACAGGCAAAACACCGGGGAGCTGTTTTTT. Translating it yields CSVWDRQNTGELFF.

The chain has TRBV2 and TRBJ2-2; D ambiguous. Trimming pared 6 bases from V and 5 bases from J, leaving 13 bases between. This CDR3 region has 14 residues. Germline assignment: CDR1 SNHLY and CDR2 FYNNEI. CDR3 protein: CASRRDLGTGELFF. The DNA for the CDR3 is TGTGCCAGCAGGAGAGACCTGGGTACCGGGGAGCTGTTTTTT.

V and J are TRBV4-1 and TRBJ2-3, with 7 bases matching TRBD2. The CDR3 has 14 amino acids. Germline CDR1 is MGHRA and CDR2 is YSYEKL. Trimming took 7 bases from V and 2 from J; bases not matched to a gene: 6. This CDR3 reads CASNSGTHTDTQYF. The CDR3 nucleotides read TGCGCCAGCAACAGCGGGACCCACACAGATACGCAGTATTTT.

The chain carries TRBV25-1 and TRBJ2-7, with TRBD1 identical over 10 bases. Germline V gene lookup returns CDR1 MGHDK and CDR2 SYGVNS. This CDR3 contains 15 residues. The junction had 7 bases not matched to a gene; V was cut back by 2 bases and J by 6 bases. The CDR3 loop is CASSEAGQGSSEQYF. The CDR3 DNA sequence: TGTGCCAGCAGTGAAGCGGGACAGGGGTCTAGCGAGCAGTACTTC.

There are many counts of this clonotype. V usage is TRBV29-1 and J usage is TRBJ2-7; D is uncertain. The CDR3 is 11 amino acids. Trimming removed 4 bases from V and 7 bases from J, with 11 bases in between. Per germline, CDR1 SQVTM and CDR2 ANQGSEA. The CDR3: CSVVAPPEQYV. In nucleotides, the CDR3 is TGCAGCGTTGTGGCCCCTCCGGAGCAGTACGTC.

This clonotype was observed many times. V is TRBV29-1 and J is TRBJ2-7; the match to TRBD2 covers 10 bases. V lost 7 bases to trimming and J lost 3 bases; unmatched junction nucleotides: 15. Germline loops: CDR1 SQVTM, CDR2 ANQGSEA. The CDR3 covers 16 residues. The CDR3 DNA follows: TGCAGCGGAGCGTCCTTCGGGACTAGCGAAAGCTACGAGCAGTACTTC. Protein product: CSGASFGTSESYEQYF.

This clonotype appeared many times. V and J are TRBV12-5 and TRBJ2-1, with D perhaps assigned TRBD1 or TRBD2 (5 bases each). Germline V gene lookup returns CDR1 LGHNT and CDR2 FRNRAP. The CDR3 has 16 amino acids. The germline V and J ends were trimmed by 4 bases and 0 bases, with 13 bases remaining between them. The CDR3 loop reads CASGSPGRSSYNEQFF. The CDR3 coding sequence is TGTGCTAGTGGTTCTCCGGGACGTAGCTCCTACAATGAGCAGTTCTTC.

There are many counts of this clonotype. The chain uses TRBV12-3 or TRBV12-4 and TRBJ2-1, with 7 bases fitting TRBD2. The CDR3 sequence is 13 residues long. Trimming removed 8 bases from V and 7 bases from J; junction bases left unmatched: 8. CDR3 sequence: CASVGRERNEQFF. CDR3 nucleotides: TGTGCCAGCGTAGGGCGGGAGAGGAATGAGCAGTTCTTC.